This is a list of T cell receptor beta chains from one sample in a study of shared clonotypes between healthy human individuals. TCRdb's table, derived via immunoSEQ multiplex PCR, lists solely in-frame clones and lacks some. The sample carries about 2 million clones, roughly 94% recorded once. Sequences were obtained from naive CD8+ T cells sorted from blood. These receptors all stem from a young man in good health. CDR3s include the opening cysteine and the closing phenylalanine or tryptophan. D genes are given only for firm matches. Clone size is shown for a subset of rows, as once, few, many or a class of expanded clone.

abundance: NA; j_gene: TRBJ1-5; v_gene: TRBV6-6; d_gene: NA; CDR3aa: CASTQDGAHSNQPQHF; CDR3nt: TGTGCCAGCACCCAAGATGGGGCCCATAGCAATCAGCCCCAGCATTTT
abundance: NA; j_gene: TRBJ1-5; v_gene: TRBV4-3; d_gene: TRBD1; CDR3aa: CASSQGQGAQPQHF; CDR3nt: TGCGCCAGCAGCCAAGGACAGGGGGCACAGCCCCAGCATTTT
abundance: once; j_gene: TRBJ1-1; v_gene: TRBV10-1; d_gene: NA; CDR3aa: CASSSGPNTEAFF; CDR3nt: TGCGCCAGCTCCTCGGGGCCGAACACTGAAGCTTTCTTT
abundance: NA; j_gene: TRBJ2-2; v_gene: TRBV7-8; d_gene: NA; CDR3aa: CASSLWDSDTGELFF; CDR3nt: TGTGCCAGCAGCTTATGGGACTCTGACACCGGGGAGCTGTTTTTT
abundance: NA; j_gene: TRBJ1-2; v_gene: TRBV6-5; d_gene: TRBD1; CDR3aa: CASTPAGTGGDGYTF; CDR3nt: TGTGCCAGCACCCCGGCCGGGACAGGGGGCGATGGCTACACCTTC
abundance: NA; j_gene: TRBJ1-5; v_gene: TRBV19; d_gene: TRBD1; CDR3aa: CASSIYQGGGQPQHF; CDR3nt: TGTGCCAGTAGTATCTACCAGGGGGGCGGCCAGCCCCAGCATTTT
abundance: NA; j_gene: TRBJ1-4; v_gene: TRBV9; d_gene: NA; CDR3aa: CASSKGGGEKLFF; CDR3nt: TGTGCCAGCAGCAAAGGAGGGGGTGAAAAACTGTTTTTT
abundance: many; j_gene: TRBJ2-7; v_gene: TRBV5-1; d_gene: TRBD2; CDR3aa: CASSFTGLAGSAYEQYF; CDR3nt: TGCGCCAGCAGCTTCACCGGACTAGCGGGCAGTGCCTACGAGCAGTACTTC
abundance: NA; j_gene: TRBJ2-7; v_gene: TRBV4-1; d_gene: TRBD1; CDR3aa: CASSHSGQGASYEQYF; CDR3nt: TGCGCCAGCAGCCATTCGGGACAGGGTGCCTCCTACGAGCAGTACTTC
abundance: NA; j_gene: TRBJ2-1; v_gene: TRBV5-4; d_gene: TRBD2; CDR3aa: CASSVAGENSYNEQFF; CDR3nt: TGTGCCAGCAGCGTAGCGGGAGAGAACTCCTACAATGAGCAGTTCTTC
abundance: NA; j_gene: TRBJ2-7; v_gene: TRBV27; d_gene: NA; CDR3aa: CASSWQGNTYEQYF; CDR3nt: TGTGCCAGCAGTTGGCAGGGCAACACCTACGAGCAGTACTTC
abundance: NA; j_gene: TRBJ1-2; v_gene: TRBV6-5; d_gene: NA; CDR3aa: CASSPLGNYGYTF; CDR3nt: TGTGCCAGCAGCCCCCTTGGGAACTATGGCTACACCTTC
abundance: NA; j_gene: TRBJ2-1; v_gene: TRBV4-3; d_gene: TRBD1; CDR3aa: CASSQVNRGPYNEQFF; CDR3nt: TGCGCCAGCAGCCAAGTCAACAGGGGACCCTACAATGAGCAGTTCTTC
abundance: NA; j_gene: TRBJ2-3; v_gene: TRBV9; d_gene: TRBD2; CDR3aa: CASSHTSGVYTDTQYF; CDR3nt: TGTGCCAGCAGCCACACTAGCGGGGTATACACAGATACGCAGTATTTT
abundance: NA; j_gene: TRBJ1-6; v_gene: TRBV6-5; d_gene: TRBD1; CDR3aa: CASRLTGGSSPLHF; CDR3nt: TGTGCCAGCAGGCTGACAGGGGGGAGTTCACCCCTCCACTTT
abundance: NA; j_gene: TRBJ1-2; v_gene: TRBV9; d_gene: TRBD1; CDR3aa: CASSARQGPGGYTF; CDR3nt: TGTGCCAGCAGCGCGAGACAGGGGCCGGGAGGCTACACCTTC
abundance: NA; j_gene: TRBJ2-7; v_gene: TRBV10-3; d_gene: TRBD2; CDR3aa: CAISEPGTSGKYEQYF; CDR3nt: TGTGCCATCAGTGAACCTGGGACTAGCGGGAAATACGAGCAGTACTTC
abundance: NA; j_gene: TRBJ2-7; v_gene: TRBV28; d_gene: TRBD1; CDR3aa: CASTPDTGTAYEQYF; CDR3nt: TGTGCCAGCACTCCTGACACCGGGACAGCCTACGAGCAGTACTTC
abundance: NA; j_gene: TRBJ2-7; v_gene: TRBV6-1; d_gene: TRBD1; CDR3aa: CASTQRTGISYEQYF; CDR3nt: TGTGCCAGCACTCAGAGGACAGGGATATCCTACGAGCAGTACTTC
abundance: NA; j_gene: TRBJ2-3; v_gene: TRBV27; d_gene: NA; CDR3aa: CASSLSLGAFDTQYF; CDR3nt: TGTGCCAGCAGTTTATCGCTGGGGGCGTTTGATACGCAGTATTTT
abundance: NA; j_gene: TRBJ2-7; v_gene: TRBV19; d_gene: NA; CDR3aa: CASSSGPSYEQYF; CDR3nt: TGTGCCAGTAGTAGCGGACCCTCCTACGAGCAGTACTTC
abundance: NA; j_gene: TRBJ2-1; v_gene: TRBV9; d_gene: NA; CDR3aa: CASSVGTGLANEQFF; CDR3nt: TGTGCCAGCAGCGTAGGTACCGGTCTAGCTAACGAGCAGTTCTTC
abundance: NA; j_gene: TRBJ2-5; v_gene: TRBV5-1; d_gene: TRBD2; CDR3aa: CASRAASGKETQYF; CDR3nt: TGCGCCAGCAGGGCCGCTAGCGGGAAAGAGACCCAGTACTTC
abundance: NA; j_gene: TRBJ2-2; v_gene: TRBV13; d_gene: TRBD2; CDR3aa: CASSLGGGAGELFF; CDR3nt: TGTGCCAGCAGCTTGGGCGGGGGAGCCGGGGAGCTGTTTTTT
abundance: NA; j_gene: TRBJ1-2; v_gene: TRBV25-1; d_gene: NA; CDR3aa: CASSEYNGYTF; CDR3nt: TGTGCCAGCAGTGAATATAACGGCTACACCTTC
abundance: once; j_gene: TRBJ1-1; v_gene: TRBV19; d_gene: NA; CDR3aa: CASSIESLTGMNTEAFF; CDR3nt: TGTGCCAGTAGTATAGAGTCCCTGACAGGCATGAACACTGAAGCTTTCTTT
abundance: NA; j_gene: TRBJ2-1; v_gene: TRBV11-2; d_gene: TRBD1; CDR3aa: CASSSIQGIPYNEQFF; CDR3nt: TGTGCCAGCAGCTCGATACAGGGGATCCCCTACAATGAGCAGTTCTTC
abundance: NA; j_gene: TRBJ1-2; v_gene: TRBV7-2; d_gene: TRBD1; CDR3aa: CASSLYTPFRDSFYGYTF; CDR3nt: TGTGCCAGCAGCTTATACACACCATTCCGGGACAGCTTTTATGGCTACACCTTC
abundance: NA; j_gene: TRBJ2-5; v_gene: TRBV5-1; d_gene: NA; CDR3aa: CASSWTVQETQYF; CDR3nt: TGCGCCAGCAGCTGGACAGTTCAAGAGACCCAGTACTTC
abundance: NA; j_gene: TRBJ1-4; v_gene: TRBV25-1; d_gene: NA; CDR3aa: CASSESGRLGEKLFF; CDR3nt: TGTGCCAGCAGTGAATCCGGCAGGCTGGGGGAAAAACTGTTTTTT